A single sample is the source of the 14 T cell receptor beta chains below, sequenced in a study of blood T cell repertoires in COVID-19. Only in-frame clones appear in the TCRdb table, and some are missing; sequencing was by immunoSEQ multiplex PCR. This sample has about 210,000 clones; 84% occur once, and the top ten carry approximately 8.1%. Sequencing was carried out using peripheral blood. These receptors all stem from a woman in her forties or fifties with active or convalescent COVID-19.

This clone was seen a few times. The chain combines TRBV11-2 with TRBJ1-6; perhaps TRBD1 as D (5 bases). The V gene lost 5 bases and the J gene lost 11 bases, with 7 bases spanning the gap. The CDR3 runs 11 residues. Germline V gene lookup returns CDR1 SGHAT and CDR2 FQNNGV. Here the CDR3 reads CASSVGPPLHF. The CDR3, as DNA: TGTGCCAGCAGCGTGGGGCCACCCCTCCACTTT. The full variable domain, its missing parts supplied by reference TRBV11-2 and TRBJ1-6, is EAGVAQSPRYKIIEKRQSVAFWCNPISGHATLYWYQQILGQGPKLLIQFQNNGVVDDSQLPKDRFSAERLKGVDSTLKIQPAKLEDSAVYLCASSVGPPLHFGNGTRLTVT.

The CDR3: CASSSADSYGYTF. The DNA of the CDR3 is TGTGCCAGCAGTTCCGCCGACAGCTATGGCTACACCTTC. The chain recombines TRBV27 with TRBJ1-2; maybe TRBD1 (5 bases). This CDR3 has 13 amino acids. Germline lookup yields CDR1 MNHEY and CDR2 SMNVEV (reference sequence). Trimming stripped 4 bases from V and 4 bases from J, with 10 bases between.

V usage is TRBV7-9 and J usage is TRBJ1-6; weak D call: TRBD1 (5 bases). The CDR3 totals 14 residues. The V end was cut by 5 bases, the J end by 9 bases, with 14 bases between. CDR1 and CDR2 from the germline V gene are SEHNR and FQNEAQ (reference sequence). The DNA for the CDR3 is TGTGCCAGCAGCCCCCAGGGTCCCATTTCACCCCTCCACTTT. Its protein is CASSPQGPISPLHF.

The CDR3 spells CASSSFGGEFGYTF. The CDR3 DNA is TGTGCCAGTAGTTCTTTTGGGGGGGAGTTCGGATACACCTTC. The V call is TRBV19, the J call TRBJ1-2, with D maybe TRBD1 (5 bases). The CDR3 has 14 residues. CDR1 LNHDA and CDR2 SQIVND come from the germline V gene (reference sequence). Trimming shortened V by 5 bases and J by 11 bases, and 21 bases separated the two germline ends.

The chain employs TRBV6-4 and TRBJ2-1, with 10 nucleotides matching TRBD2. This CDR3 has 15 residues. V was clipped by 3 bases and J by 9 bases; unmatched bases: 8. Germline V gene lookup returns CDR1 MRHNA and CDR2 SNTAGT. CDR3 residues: CASSEISGGAVEQFF. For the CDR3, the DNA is TGTGCCAGCAGTGAAATCAGCGGGGGGGCGGTTGAGCAGTTCTTC.

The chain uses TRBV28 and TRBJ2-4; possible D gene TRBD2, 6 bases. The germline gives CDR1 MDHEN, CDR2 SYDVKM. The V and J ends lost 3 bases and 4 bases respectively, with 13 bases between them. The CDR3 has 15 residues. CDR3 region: CASSFGRTPKNIQYF. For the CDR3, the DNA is TGTGCCAGCAGTTTCGGGAGAACACCAAAAAACATTCAGTACTTC.

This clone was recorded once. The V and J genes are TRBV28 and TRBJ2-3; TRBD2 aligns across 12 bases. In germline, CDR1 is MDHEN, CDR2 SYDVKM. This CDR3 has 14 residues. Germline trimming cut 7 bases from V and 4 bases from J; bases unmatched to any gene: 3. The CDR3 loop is CASKLAGGADTQYF. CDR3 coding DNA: TGTGCCAGCAAACTAGCGGGAGGCGCAGATACGCAGTATTTT.

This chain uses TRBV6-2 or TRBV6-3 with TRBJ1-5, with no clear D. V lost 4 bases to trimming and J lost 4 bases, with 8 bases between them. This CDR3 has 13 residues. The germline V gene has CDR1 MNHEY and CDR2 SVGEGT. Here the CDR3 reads CASSSGRNQPQHF. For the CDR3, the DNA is TGTGCCAGCAGTTCCGGTCGGAATCAGCCCCAGCATTTT.

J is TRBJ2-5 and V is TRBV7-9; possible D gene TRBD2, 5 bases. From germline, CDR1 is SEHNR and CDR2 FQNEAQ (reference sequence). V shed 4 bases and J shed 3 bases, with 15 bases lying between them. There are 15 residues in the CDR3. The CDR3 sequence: CASSSATTGKETQYF. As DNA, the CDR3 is TGTGCCAGCAGCTCAGCGACTACGGGAAAAGAGACCCAGTACTTC. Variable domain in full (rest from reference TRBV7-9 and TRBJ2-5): DTGVSQNPRHKITKRGQNVTFRCDPISEHNRLYWYRQTLGQGPEFLTYFQNEAQLEKSRLLSDRFSAERPKGSFSTLEIQRTEQGDSAMYLCASSSATTGKETQYFGPGTRLLVL.

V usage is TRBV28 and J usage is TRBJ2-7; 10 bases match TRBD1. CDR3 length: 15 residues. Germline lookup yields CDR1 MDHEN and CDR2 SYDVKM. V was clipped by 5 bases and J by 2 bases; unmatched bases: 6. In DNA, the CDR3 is TGTGCCAGCAGTCCCGGGACAGGGGCCACCTACGAGCAGTACGTC. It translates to CASSPGTGATYEQYV.

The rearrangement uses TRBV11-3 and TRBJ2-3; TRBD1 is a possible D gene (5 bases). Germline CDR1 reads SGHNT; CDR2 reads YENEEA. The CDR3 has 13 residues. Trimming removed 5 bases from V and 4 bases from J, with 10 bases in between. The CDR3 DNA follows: TGTGCCAGCAGCGAAGACAGAGCAGATACGCAGTATTTT. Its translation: CASSEDRADTQYF.

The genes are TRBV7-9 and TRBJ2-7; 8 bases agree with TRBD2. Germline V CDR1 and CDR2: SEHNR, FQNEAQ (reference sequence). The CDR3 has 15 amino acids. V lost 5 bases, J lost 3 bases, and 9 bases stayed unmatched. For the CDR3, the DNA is TGTGCCAGCAGCGCGGGGGGTCTTACTGGCTACGAGCAGTACTTC. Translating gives CASSAGGLTGYEQYF.

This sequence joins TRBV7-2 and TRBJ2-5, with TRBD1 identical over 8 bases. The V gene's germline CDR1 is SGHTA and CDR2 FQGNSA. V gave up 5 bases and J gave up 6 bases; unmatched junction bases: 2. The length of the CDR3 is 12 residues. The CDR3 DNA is TGTGCCAGCAGCAGCAGGGGGCAGACCCAGTACTTC. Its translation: CASSSRGQTQYF. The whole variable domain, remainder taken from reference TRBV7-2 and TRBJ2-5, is GAGVSQSPSNKVTEKGKDVELRCDPISGHTALYWYRQSLGQGLEFLIYFQGNSAPDKSGLPSDRFSAERTGGSVSTLTIQRTQQEDSAVYLCASSSRGQTQYFGPGTRLLVL.

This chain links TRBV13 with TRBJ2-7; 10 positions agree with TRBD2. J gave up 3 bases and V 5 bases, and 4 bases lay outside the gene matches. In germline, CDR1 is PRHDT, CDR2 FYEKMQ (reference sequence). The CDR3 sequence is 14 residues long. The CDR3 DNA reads TGTGCCAGCAGCCCAGGACTAGCGGACTACGAGCAGTACTTC. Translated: CASSPGLADYEQYF.